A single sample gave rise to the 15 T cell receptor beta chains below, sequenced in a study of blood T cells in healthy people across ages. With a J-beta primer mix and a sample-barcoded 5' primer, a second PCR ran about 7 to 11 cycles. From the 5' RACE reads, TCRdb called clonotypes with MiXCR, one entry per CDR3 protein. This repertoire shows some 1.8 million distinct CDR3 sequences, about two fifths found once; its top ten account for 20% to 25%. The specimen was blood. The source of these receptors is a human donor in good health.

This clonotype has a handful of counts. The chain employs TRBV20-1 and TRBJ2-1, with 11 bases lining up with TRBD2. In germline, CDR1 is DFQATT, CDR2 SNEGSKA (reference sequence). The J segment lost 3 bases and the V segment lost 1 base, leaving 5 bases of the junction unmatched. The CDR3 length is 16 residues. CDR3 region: CSARARLAGIYNEQFF. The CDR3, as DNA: TGCAGTGCTAGAGCCAGACTAGCGGGGATCTACAATGAGCAGTTCTTC.

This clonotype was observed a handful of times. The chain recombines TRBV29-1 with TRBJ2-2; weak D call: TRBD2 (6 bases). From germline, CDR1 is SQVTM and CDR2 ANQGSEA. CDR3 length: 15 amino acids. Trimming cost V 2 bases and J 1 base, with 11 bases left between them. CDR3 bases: TGCAGCGTTGAAAGGGGAGCGGGGAACACCGGGGAGCTGTTTTTT. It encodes CSVERGAGNTGELFF.

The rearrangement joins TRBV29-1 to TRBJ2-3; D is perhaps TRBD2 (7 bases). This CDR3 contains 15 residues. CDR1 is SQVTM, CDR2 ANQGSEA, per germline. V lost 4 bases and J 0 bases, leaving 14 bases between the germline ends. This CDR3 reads CSVVGGLGSTDTQYF. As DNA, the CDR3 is TGCAGCGTTGTGGGGGGGCTAGGAAGCACAGATACGCAGTATTTT.

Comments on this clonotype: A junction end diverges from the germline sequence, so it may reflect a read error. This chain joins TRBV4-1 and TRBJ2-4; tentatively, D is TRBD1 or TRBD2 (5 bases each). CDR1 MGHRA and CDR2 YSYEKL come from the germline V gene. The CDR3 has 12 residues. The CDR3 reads CTSSKDGKGRYF. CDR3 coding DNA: TGCACCAGCAGCAAGGACGGGAAGGGACGGTACTTC.

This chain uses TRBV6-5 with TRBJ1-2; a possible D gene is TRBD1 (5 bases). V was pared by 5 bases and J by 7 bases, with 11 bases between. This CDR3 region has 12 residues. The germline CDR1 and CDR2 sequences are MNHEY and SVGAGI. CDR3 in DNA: TGTGCCAGCAGTCCAGGGCGAGGTGGCTACACCTTC. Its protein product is CASSPGRGGYTF.

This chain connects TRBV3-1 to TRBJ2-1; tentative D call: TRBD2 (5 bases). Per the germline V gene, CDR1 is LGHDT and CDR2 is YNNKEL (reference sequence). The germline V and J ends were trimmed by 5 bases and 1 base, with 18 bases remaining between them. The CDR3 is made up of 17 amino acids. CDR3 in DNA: TGTGCCAGCAGCTTAGCGTTAGCGCTCGGGTCCTACAATGAGCAGTTCTTC. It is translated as CASSLALALGSYNEQFF.

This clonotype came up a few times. The CDR3 reads CASSPGALAGRSADTQYF. Here the CDR3 DNA reads TGCGCCAGCAGCCCAGGGGCCCTAGCGGGGCGTAGCGCAGATACGCAGTATTTT. J is TRBJ2-3 and V is TRBV4-1, with TRBD2 identical over 9 bases. This CDR3 spans 18 amino acids. Losses at the gene ends were 4 bases for V and 4 bases for J; bases not matched to a gene: 15. CDR1 is MGHRA, CDR2 YSYEKL, per germline.

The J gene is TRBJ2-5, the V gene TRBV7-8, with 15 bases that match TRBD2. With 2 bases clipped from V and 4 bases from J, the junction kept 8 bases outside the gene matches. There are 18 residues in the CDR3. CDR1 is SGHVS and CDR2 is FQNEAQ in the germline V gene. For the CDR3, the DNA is TGTGCCAGCAGCTTACCGGGACTAGCGGGGGGCTCGGGAGAGACCCAGTACTTC. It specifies CASSLPGLAGGSGETQYF.

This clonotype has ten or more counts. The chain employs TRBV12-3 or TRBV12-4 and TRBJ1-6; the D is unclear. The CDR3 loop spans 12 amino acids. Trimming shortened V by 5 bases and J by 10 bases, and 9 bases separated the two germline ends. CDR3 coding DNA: TGTGCCAGCAGTCTCCCCGGCTCACCCCTCCACTTT. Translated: CASSLPGSPLHF.

The CDR3 region is CRFGIPSTDTQYF. The DNA of the CDR3 is TGCAGGTTTGGGATTCCTAGCACAGATACGCAGTATTTT. This chain uses TRBV20-1 with TRBJ2-3; no clear D gene. The CDR3 is 13 residues long. The V gene's germline CDR1 is DFQATT and CDR2 SNEGSKA (reference sequence).

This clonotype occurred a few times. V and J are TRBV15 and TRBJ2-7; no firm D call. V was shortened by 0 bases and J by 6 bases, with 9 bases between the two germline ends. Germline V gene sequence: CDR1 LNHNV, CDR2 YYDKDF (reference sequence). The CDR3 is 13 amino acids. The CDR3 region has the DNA TGTGCCACCAGCAGAGAGTTGGGTGTCGAGCAGTACTTC. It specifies CATSRELGVEQYF.

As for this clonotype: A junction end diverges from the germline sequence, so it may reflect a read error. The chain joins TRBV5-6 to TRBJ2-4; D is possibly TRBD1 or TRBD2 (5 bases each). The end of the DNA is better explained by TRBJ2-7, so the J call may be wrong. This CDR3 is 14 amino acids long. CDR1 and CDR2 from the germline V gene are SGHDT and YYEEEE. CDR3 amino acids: CANSLGDSPYEQYF. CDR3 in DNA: TGTGCCAACAGCTTGGGAGACAGCCCCTACGAGCAGTACTTC.

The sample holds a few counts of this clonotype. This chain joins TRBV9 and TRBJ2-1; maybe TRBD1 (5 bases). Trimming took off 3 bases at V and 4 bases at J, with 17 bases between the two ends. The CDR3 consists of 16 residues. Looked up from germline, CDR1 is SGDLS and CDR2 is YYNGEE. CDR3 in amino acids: CASSAASQGIYNEQFF. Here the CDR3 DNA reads TGTGCCAGCAGCGCGGCCTCGCAGGGCATTTACAATGAGCAGTTCTTC.

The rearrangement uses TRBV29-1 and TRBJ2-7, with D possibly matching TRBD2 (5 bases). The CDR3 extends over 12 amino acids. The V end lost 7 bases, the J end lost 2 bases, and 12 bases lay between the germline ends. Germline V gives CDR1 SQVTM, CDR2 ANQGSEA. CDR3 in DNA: TGCAGCGCCCTGAAGGGAGCCTACGAGCAGTACTTC. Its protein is CSALKGAYEQYF.

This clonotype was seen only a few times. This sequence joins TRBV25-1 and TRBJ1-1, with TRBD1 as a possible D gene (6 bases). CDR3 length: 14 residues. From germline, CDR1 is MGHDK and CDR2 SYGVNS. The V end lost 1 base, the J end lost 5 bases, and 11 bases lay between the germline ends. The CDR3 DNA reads TGTGCCAGCAGTGAATTACTAGGGGGAACTGAAGCTTTCTTT. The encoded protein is CASSELLGGTEAFF. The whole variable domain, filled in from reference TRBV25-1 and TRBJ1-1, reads EADIYQTPRYLVIGTGKKITLECSQTMGHDKMYWYQQDPGMELHLIHYSYGVNSTEKGDLSSESTVSRIRTEHFPLTLESARPSHTSQYLCASSELLGGTEAFFGQGTRLTVV.